This T cell receptor beta chain was identified in a study of cytomegalovirus exposure and HLA in healthy donors. Nominally healthy donors provided the samples, though records likely missed some immune exposures. Study-level findings and limits: Fewer N-insertions (relative to the approximately 670-donor mean) were reportedly seen in an Asian-associated ancestry cluster in a later analysis. A later analysis linked a missense variant in DCLRE1C to the trimming of TCR beta V and J genes.

The PCR employed 60 Vbeta primers together with 13 Jbeta primers. Produced via immunoSEQ multiplex PCR; TCRdb's table is partial and in-frame only. In the table there are fewer than 150,000 clones, approximately 77% of which are singletons. V was clipped by 2 bases and J by 4 bases, with 8 bases between them. This CDR3 has 14 amino acids. The V gene's germline CDR1 is MDHEN and CDR2 SYDVKM. A word on this clone: Its target is unknown.

This rearrangement joins TRBV28 to TRBJ1-4; D is ambiguous. The sequenced material came from PBMCs. This receptor was obtained from a man aged 25-45 years in good health and CMV-seronegative. Here the CDR3 DNA reads TGTGCCAGCAGTTTAATACCCGGTAATGAAAAACTGTTTTTT. Amino acid sequence: CASSLIPGNEKLFF.